The 13 T cell receptor beta chains listed next were all sequenced from one sample in a study of T cells in Graves' hyperthyroidism and ophthalmopathy (dated by TCRdb to about 2019). The library was prepared using multiplex PCR. The sequencer listed for this sample is Illumina HiSeq 2000. The TCR beta CDR3 regions were amplified from RNA transcripts. The first round of RT-PCR for the TCR CDR3 was performed with the HTBI primer set and the Qiagen OneStep RT-PCR kit. TCRdb ran its own pipeline on the public reads, namely fastp trimming at Q25 and MiXCR clone calling, and kept in-frame beta chains. Each entry merges the rows of one CDR3 protein and shows their most common DNA and genes. The sample yields a few hundred thousand distinct CDR3 sequences; about 16% were counted once. The leading ten clones occupy approximately 32% of the sample. Sequencing was done on a sample of blood. These receptors came from a young woman with Graves' ophthalmopathy.

This clonotype was recorded at least ten times. The V call is TRBV7-2, the J call TRBJ2-5, with D possibly being TRBD1 (5 bases). Germline V lookup: CDR1 SGHTA, CDR2 FQGNSA. The CDR3 is made up of 13 amino acids. The V and J ends lost 1 base and 5 bases respectively, with 8 bases between them. The CDR3 loop is CASSLEGWETQYF. The CDR3 DNA follows: TGTGCCAGCAGCTTAGAGGGGTGGGAGACCCAGTACTTC.

This clonotype was counted ten times or more. This chain uses TRBV6-1 with TRBJ2-1, with 8 bases identical to TRBD2. V lost 3 bases and J lost 10; bases outside the gene matches: 11. The CDR3 consists of 15 residues. Germline CDR1 is MNHNS and CDR2 is SASEGT. For the CDR3, the DNA is TGTGCCAGCAGTGAGATGGACGGGAGGGCTGAAGAGCAGTTCTTC. Residues: CASSEMDGRAEEQFF.

The chain joins TRBV15 to TRBJ2-7, with TRBD1 matching 7 bases. The CDR3 contains 15 residues. The junction had 11 bases not matched to a gene; V was cut back by 3 bases and J by 6 bases. Germline V gene lookup returns CDR1 LNHNV and CDR2 YYDKDF (reference sequence). CDR3 in amino acids: CATSRGTNTGAEQYF. In DNA form, the CDR3 reads TGTGCCACCAGCAGGGGAACAAACACAGGGGCCGAGCAGTACTTC.

The chain links TRBV19 to TRBJ2-7, with D tentatively TRBD1 (6 bases). Germline CDR1 and CDR2: LNHDA and SQIVND (reference sequence). This CDR3 spans 16 amino acids. V lost 3 bases, J lost 2 bases, and 17 bases lay in between. In DNA form, the CDR3 reads TGTGCCAGTAGTATCAAAGGGACACAGGGACCCTACGAGCAGTACTTC. Encoded protein: CASSIKGTQGPYEQYF.

This chain uses TRBV5-1 with TRBJ2-1; D is uncertain. Trimming left V 0 bases short and J 5 bases short, with 6 bases between. The CDR3 loop spans 13 amino acids. Germline V lookup: CDR1 SGHRS, CDR2 YFSETQ. This CDR3 is CASSLDQNNEQFF. CDR3 sequence (DNA): TGCGCCAGCAGCTTGGACCAGAACAATGAGCAGTTCTTC.

The rearrangement links TRBV9 to TRBJ2-2; 9 nucleotides match TRBD1. The germline V gene has CDR1 SGDLS and CDR2 YYNGEE. Unmatched junction bases numbered 2, after V lost 0 bases and J lost 2 bases. This CDR3 has 16 residues. The CDR3 protein is CASSVGDRVNTGELFF. The CDR3 DNA follows: TGTGCCAGCAGCGTAGGGGACAGGGTAAACACCGGGGAGCTGTTTTTT.

This clonotype was observed many times. The genes are TRBV3-1 and TRBJ1-2; 12 bases align to TRBD1. Germline V gives CDR1 LGHDT, CDR2 YNNKEL (reference sequence). V trimming: 7 bases; J trimming: 7 bases; junction bases outside the gene matches: 10. This CDR3 comprises 15 residues. CDR3 region: CASIPGTGGAVGYTF. CDR3 nucleotides: TGTGCCAGCATCCCCGGGACAGGGGGCGCGGTTGGCTACACCTTC. The variable domain in full, completed from reference TRBV3-1 and TRBJ1-2, reads DTAVSQTPKYLVTQMGNDKSIKCEQNLGHDTMYWYKQDSKKFLKIMFSYNNKELIINETVPNRFSPKSPDKAHLNLHINSLELGDSAVYFCASIPGTGGAVGYTFGSGTRLTVV.

This clonotype has more than one count but fewer than ten. The genes are TRBV20-1 and TRBJ2-1; D is possibly TRBD1 (6 bases). Germline V CDR1 and CDR2: DFQATT, SNEGSKA (reference sequence). The germline V and J ends were trimmed by 6 bases and 7 bases, with 13 bases remaining between them. This CDR3 has 12 amino acids. DNA of the CDR3: TGCAGTGCGGGGGCCCGGGGAAATGAGCAGTTCTTC. Translation gives CSAGARGNEQFF.

J is TRBJ2-1 and V is TRBV6-5; TRBD1 aligns across 7 bases. In germline, CDR1 is MNHEY, CDR2 SVGAGI. The length of the CDR3 is 14 residues. J was trimmed by 8 bases and V by 4 bases; bases with no gene match: 8. CDR3: CASSSARQGYEQFF. CDR3 in DNA: TGTGCCAGCAGTTCCGCCCGACAGGGCTATGAGCAGTTCTTC.

This clonotype turned up a few times. This chain joins TRBV7-3 and TRBJ2-3; 9 nucleotides match TRBD2. The CDR3 totals 13 residues. V lost 5 bases and J lost 14; bases outside the gene matches: 11. Germline loops: CDR1 SGHTA, CDR2 FQGTGA. The CDR3 loop is CASSQSGTSRLYF. DNA for the CDR3: TGTGCCAGCAGCCAAAGTGGGACTAGCAGGCTGTATTTT.

This chain connects TRBV6-1 to TRBJ2-1, with TRBD1 matching over 7 bases. J lost 6 bases, V lost 0 bases, and 8 bases had no gene match. CDR1 is MNHNS, CDR2 SASEGT, per germline. The CDR3 runs 16 residues. The CDR3 DNA follows: TGTGCCAGCAGTGAAGCTCCCGGACAGGTGGGCAATGAGCAGTTCTTC. Protein sequence: CASSEAPGQVGNEQFF.

This clonotype occurred a few times. The rearrangement uses TRBV20-1 and TRBJ2-1, with D possibly matching TRBD2 (5 bases). Deletions cut 3 bases from V and 6 bases from J, with 12 bases between. Germline CDR1 DFQATT, CDR2 SNEGSKA (reference sequence). The CDR3 contains 13 residues. The chain's CDR3 is CSASGVFVNEQFF. CDR3 coding DNA: TGCAGTGCTAGCGGGGTCTTCGTCAATGAGCAGTTCTTC.

The rearrangement links TRBV25-1 to TRBJ2-5; the match to TRBD1 covers 9 bases. The CDR3 totals 15 residues. With 5 bases clipped from V and 0 bases from J, the junction kept 4 bases outside the gene matches. Germline loops: CDR1 MGHDK, CDR2 SYGVNS. The CDR3 bases are TGTGCCAGCAGTTCCGGGACAGGGTACCAAGAGACCCAGTACTTC. Amino acid sequence: CASSSGTGYQETQYF.